Each of the 17 T cell receptor beta chains below was sequenced from the same sample in a study of liver allograft versus peripheral blood T cells. Turning to the study itself: Liver transplant recipients had T cell receptor repertoires compared between transplanted liver and peripheral blood.

In TCRdb, the reads were re-called with MiXCR into one record per CDR3 protein. The top ten hold 4.6% of the sample, which has several thousand distinct CDR3 sequences, 15% to 20% seen once. The receptors originated from a human patient who had a liver transplant. Some T cells may arise from the graft donor.

A note on this clonotype: A read error is possible here, since a much larger clone lies one base away. The rearrangement links TRBV11-2 to TRBJ1-2, with a weak D call TRBD1 (6 bases). The CDR3 spans 15 residues. Germline V gives CDR1 SGHAT, CDR2 FQNNGV. The CDR3 sequence: CVSSAVTGPNRGYTF. The CDR3, as DNA: TGTGTCAGCAGCGCCGTAACAGGGCCGAACCGGGGCTACACCTTC.

This clonotype was observed a handful of times. This sequence joins TRBV20-1 and TRBJ2-5; TRBD2 matches 7 bases. The CDR3 contains 17 residues. The germline V gene encodes CDR1 DFQATT and CDR2 SNEGSKA (reference sequence). With V trimmed by 0 bases and J by 3 bases, 13 bases remained unmatched. For the CDR3, the DNA is TGCAGTGCTAGAGATAGTCGGCGGGAGATGTTTGAAGAGACCCAGTACTTC. It is translated as CSARDSRREMFEETQYF.

This clonotype appeared many times. The chain has TRBV7-2 and TRBJ1-6, with a tentative D call TRBD1 (6 bases). Looked up from germline, CDR1 is SGHTA and CDR2 is FQGNSA. V shed 1 base and J shed 6 bases, with 7 bases lying between them. CDR3 length: 14 amino acids. CDR3 DNA: TGTGCCAGCAGCTTAGAACAGGGTAATTCACCCCTCCACTTT. This gives the protein CASSLEQGNSPLHF.

This clonotype was observed a few times. This rearrangement joins TRBV9 to TRBJ2-1, with 10 bases lining up with TRBD1. The V gene's germline CDR1 is SGDLS and CDR2 YYNGEE. The CDR3 length is 15 residues. The V segment lost 2 bases and the J segment 4 bases; nucleotides outside the gene matches: 3. In nucleotides, the CDR3 is TGTGCCAGCAGCGTGGGACAGGGGACTTACAATGAGCAGTTCTTC. Encoded protein: CASSVGQGTYNEQFF. Full variable domain (outside the CDR3, taken from reference TRBV9 and TRBJ2-1): DSGVTQTPKHLITATGQRVTLRCSPRSGDLSVYWYQQSLDQGLQFLIQYYNGEERAKGNILERFSAQQFPDLHSELNLSSLELGDSALYFCASSVGQGTYNEQFFGPGTRLTVL.

This chain joins TRBV10-2 and TRBJ2-1; 10 bases are a match to TRBD2. The CDR3 has 17 amino acids. V shed 2 bases and J 2 bases; nucleotides not matched to a gene: 6. Germline-derived CDR1 and CDR2 are WSHSY and SAAADI. CDR3 DNA: TGCGCCAGCAGTGAGATTGAACTAGCGGGAACCTACAATGAGCAGTTCTTC. It yields the protein CASSEIELAGTYNEQFF.

Comment on this clonotype: A much larger clone differs from this one at a single base, so this may be a read error. The V call is TRBV5-6, the J call TRBJ2-2; D might be TRBD1 (6 bases). The germline gives CDR1 SGHDT, CDR2 YYEEEE. The CDR3 has 16 amino acids. Written as DNA, the CDR3 is TGTGTCAGCAGCTTGACCAACAGGGTAGTCCCCGGGGAGCTGTTTTTT. Residues: CVSSLTNRVVPGELFF.

This clonotype was recorded many times. The V and J genes are TRBV20-1 and TRBJ2-2; 12 bases match TRBD1. The length of the CDR3 is 14 residues. V shed 6 bases, J shed 6 bases, and the junction held 5 bases outside the gene matches. Germline V gene lookup returns CDR1 DFQATT and CDR2 SNEGSKA (reference sequence). CDR3 DNA: TGCAGTGCCCCGGGACAGGGGGCTGCCGGGGAGCTGTTTTTT. Its translation is CSAPGQGAAGELFF.

This clonotype is medium-sized in the sample. This rearrangement joins TRBV19 to TRBJ2-1; no firm D call. V was clipped by 8 bases and J by 0 bases, with 2 bases between them. Germline V CDR1 and CDR2: LNHDA, SQIVND (reference sequence). The CDR3 loop spans 11 amino acids. For the CDR3, the DNA is TGTGCCAGTTCCTCCTACAATGAGCAGTTCTTC. It codes for CASSSYNEQFF.

In the case of this clonotype: A junction end diverges from the germline sequence, so it may reflect a read error. V usage is TRBV7-3 and J usage is TRBJ2-7; D call uncertain. The length of the CDR3 is 13 residues. CDR1 and CDR2 (germline): SGHTA, FQGTGA. The CDR3 here is CASSLMSGNEQYF. Here the CDR3 DNA reads TGTGCCAGCAGTTTAATGTCGGGCAACGAGCAGTACTTC.

V gene TRBV6-5 combines with J gene TRBJ1-1; the D gene is possibly TRBD1 (5 bases). CDR3 length equals 13 residues. Trimming left V 6 bases short and J 4 bases short, with 12 bases between. Germline V gives CDR1 MNHEY, CDR2 SVGAGI. The CDR3 loop reads CASSPGRATEAFF. The CDR3, as DNA: TGTGCCAGCAGCCCCGGCAGGGCCACTGAAGCTTTCTTT.

In this sample, this clonotype turned up many times. The chain uses TRBV28 and TRBJ1-2; unclear D gene. Trimming pared 6 bases from V and 3 bases from J, leaving 14 bases between. This CDR3 has 14 amino acids. Per germline, CDR1 MDHEN and CDR2 SYDVKM. The CDR3 nucleotides are TGTGCCAGCAGCACCGTTGGGTCATACTATGGCTACACCTTC. Translation gives CASSTVGSYYGYTF.

To note about this clonotype: Since a much larger clone is just one base distant, this may be a read error. The chain is built from TRBV6-1 and TRBJ1-2, with D perhaps TRBD1 (5 bases). The CDR3 consists of 13 residues. Germline CDR1 and CDR2: MNHNS and SASEGT. CDR3 in amino acids: CTSGELRQHGYTF. In nucleotides, the CDR3 is TGTACCAGCGGCGAACTAAGACAGCATGGCTACACCTTC.

Judged by abundance, this clonotype is medium-sized. The rearrangement links TRBV15 to TRBJ2-7; 10 positions agree with TRBD1. In germline, CDR1 is LNHNV, CDR2 YYDKDF (reference sequence). The CDR3 sequence is 16 residues long. V was pared by 3 bases and J by 6 bases, with 11 bases of the junction left unmatched. The CDR3 spells CATSSADRGPPSEQYF. CDR3 nucleotides: TGTGCCACCAGCAGCGCTGACAGGGGGCCACCTTCCGAGCAGTACTTC.

About this clonotype itself: This may be a read error: a much more frequent sequence differs by one nucleotide. This chain uses TRBV14 with TRBJ1-3; D is unresolved. The V gene lost 8 bases and the J gene lost 9 bases, with 23 bases spanning the gap. The germline CDR1 and CDR2 sequences are SGHDN and FVKESK. The CDR3 covers 15 residues. The DNA of the CDR3 is TGTGCCAGCGGCCGCTCCCCTATACTCAGCGGCACCATATATTTT. Its translation is CASGRSPILSGTIYF. The full variable domain, rest sourced from reference TRBV14 and TRBJ1-3, is EAGVTQFPSHSVIEKGQTVTLRCDPISGHDNLYWYRRVMGKEIKFLLHFVKESKQDESGMPNNRFLAERTGGTYSTLKVQPAELEDSGVYFCASGRSPILSGTIYFGEGSWLTVV.

This clonotype occurred a few times. J is TRBJ2-1 and V is TRBV7-3; 7 bases line up with TRBD2. Trimming at V came to 2 bases and at J to 7 bases, leaving 14 bases not matched to a gene. CDR1 is SGHTA, CDR2 FQGTGA, per germline. This CDR3 contains 17 residues. For the CDR3, the DNA is TGTGCCAGCAGCTTACCAGAAGCGGGAACCTCAGGGAATGAGCAGTTCTTC. Translating it yields CASSLPEAGTSGNEQFF.

This clonotype turned up a few times. The chain combines TRBV20-1 with TRBJ2-7, with 11 bases identical to TRBD1. Germline V gene lookup returns CDR1 DFQATT and CDR2 SNEGSKA (reference sequence). CDR3 length equals 15 residues. V lost 1 base, J lost 7 bases, and 9 bases stayed unmatched. The CDR3 sequence: CSARAWTGGSGEQYF. CDR3 sequence (DNA): TGCAGTGCTAGAGCATGGACAGGGGGCTCTGGGGAGCAGTACTTC.

This clonotype has a count of ten or more. The chain carries TRBV20-1 and TRBJ1-6; D is unclear. The CDR3 length is 16 residues. The V and J ends lost 1 base and 11 bases respectively, with 21 bases between them. CDR1 and CDR2 from the germline V gene are DFQATT and SNEGSKA (reference sequence). CDR3 sequence: CSARAQTRGSRAPLHF. In DNA form, the CDR3 reads TGCAGTGCTAGAGCTCAGACACGGGGATCAAGGGCACCCCTCCACTTT.